One and the same sample provided the 28 T cell receptor beta chains below, sequenced in a study of cytomegalovirus exposure and HLA in healthy donors. PCR involved 60 Vbeta and 13 Jbeta primers. The protocol was immunoSEQ multiplex PCR, while the TCRdb copy is restricted to in-frame clones and leaves out a portion. The data contain 150,000 to 200,000 clones, 70% to 80% of them seen just once; the ten biggest clones take up approximately 2.1%. The sequenced sample consisted of PBMCs. These receptors were taken from a young man in good health and CMV-seronegative.

This rearrangement joins TRBV5-1 to TRBJ2-7; D is perhaps TRBD1 (5 bases). V lost 9 bases and J 7 bases, leaving 17 bases between the germline ends. This CDR3 is 12 amino acids long. Germline V gene sequence: CDR1 SGHRS, CDR2 YFSETQ. Here the CDR3 reads CATASQGGEQYF. In DNA form, the CDR3 reads TGCGCCACAGCCTCCCAGGGTGGGGAGCAGTACTTC.

The chain links TRBV23-1 to TRBJ2-5; no definite D call. TRBV23-1 is an ORF, with its function uncertain. The CDR3 is made up of 15 amino acids. V lost 8 bases and J lost 0, with 16 bases in between. CDR3 amino acids: CASGTPTPYQETQYF. As DNA, the CDR3 is TGCGCCAGCGGAACCCCGACACCGTACCAAGAGACCCAGTACTTC.

A single count supports this clone. The rearrangement uses TRBV27 and TRBJ1-1; D remains ambiguous. This CDR3 comprises 12 residues. Trimming shortened V by 8 bases and J by 8 bases, and 15 bases separated the two germline ends. From germline, CDR1 is MNHEY and CDR2 SMNVEV (reference sequence). The CDR3 DNA reads as TGTGCCAGCCATGCCTCCTCAGGAGAAGCTTTCTTT. Translated, it gives CASHASSGEAFF.

J is TRBJ2-5 and V is TRBV5-6; 7 bases map to TRBD1. The CDR3 extends over 15 amino acids. After removal of 2 bases from V and 5 bases from J, the junction contained 9 bases not matched to a gene. Germline V lookup: CDR1 SGHDT, CDR2 YYEEEE. Here the CDR3 reads CASSLLQGLQETQYF. The CDR3 coding sequence is TGTGCCAGCAGCTTATTACAGGGGCTCCAGGAGACCCAGTACTTC.

V is TRBV9 and J is TRBJ1-4, with 9 bases matching TRBD1. The ends lost 3 bases at V and 7 bases at J; junction bases unmatched: 4. Germline CDR1 is SGDLS and CDR2 is YYNGEE. CDR3 size: 14 residues. The CDR3 is CASSAQGAGEKLFF. Written as DNA, the CDR3 is TGTGCCAGCAGCGCACAGGGGGCGGGTGAAAAACTGTTTTTT.

This clone has more than one count but fewer than ten. The chain links TRBV5-4 to TRBJ1-6; a weak D match, TRBD1 (6 bases). Trimming took off 3 bases at V and 11 bases at J, with 15 bases between the two ends. This CDR3 spans 14 amino acids. CDR1 SGHNT and CDR2 YYREEE come from the germline V gene (reference sequence). The CDR3 nucleotides are TGTGCCAGCAGCTCGGGGCCCGGGGGGCCACCCCTCCACTTT. Translated, it gives CASSSGPGGPPLHF.

This chain joins TRBV6-6 and TRBJ2-3; weak D call: TRBD1 (6 bases). CDR3 size: 13 residues. Trimming took 7 bases from V and 3 from J, leaving 11 bases between them. Germline V lookup: CDR1 MNHNY, CDR2 SVGAGI (reference sequence). The CDR3 is CASITGNTDTQYF. CDR3 nucleotide sequence: TGTGCCAGCATTACAGGGAATACAGATACGCAGTATTTT.

The V gene is TRBV29-1, the J gene TRBJ2-5; maybe TRBD2 (5 bases). In germline, CDR1 is SQVTM, CDR2 ANQGSEA. The V end lost 3 bases, the J end lost 4 bases, and 12 bases lay between the germline ends. This CDR3 has 13 residues. The CDR3, as DNA: TGCAGCGTTGATGCCGGACTTCGAGAGACCCAGTACTTC. This encodes CSVDAGLRETQYF.

Only a few counts were recorded for this clone. This chain links TRBV5-5 with TRBJ2-3, with 11 bases matching TRBD2. The CDR3 is 15 residues long. CDR1 SGHKS and CDR2 YYEKEE come from the germline V gene (reference sequence). J gave up 4 bases and V 8 bases, and 9 bases lay outside the gene matches. The CDR3 loop is CASVLAGVGADTQYF. The CDR3 DNA follows: TGTGCCAGTGTACTAGCGGGAGTTGGGGCAGATACGCAGTATTTT.

J is TRBJ1-2 and V is TRBV10-2; no reliable D call. This CDR3 is 15 amino acids long. V was shortened by 6 bases and J by 4 bases, with 18 bases between the two germline ends. Germline V gene data show CDR1 as WSHSY and CDR2 as SAAADI. CDR3 nucleotide sequence: TGCGCCAGCAGCGTAATTAGGGAGTCCACCTATGGCTACACCTTC. As protein: CASSVIRESTYGYTF.

Note on this clone: The junction does not match germline at one end; this may be a read error. The rearrangement joins TRBV19 to TRBJ2-7; the D gene is possibly TRBD1 (5 bases). CDR3 length: 14 amino acids. From germline, CDR1 is LNHDA and CDR2 SQIVND (reference sequence). CDR3 amino acids: CASSIRGNSYGQYF. The CDR3 DNA sequence: TGTGCCAGTAGTATAAGGGGCAACTCCTACGGGCAGTACTTC.

This clone appeared a few times. The J gene is TRBJ2-1, the V gene TRBV5-6; D ambiguous. The CDR3 is made up of 12 amino acids. The V and J ends lost 0 bases and 12 bases respectively, with 10 bases between them. The germline CDR1 and CDR2 sequences are SGHDT and YYEEEE. The CDR3 DNA is TGTGCCAGCAGCTTGGGCAGTTCGGGGCAGTTCTTC. It yields the protein CASSLGSSGQFF.

The rearrangement uses TRBV7-2 and TRBJ2-5, with 10 bases lining up with TRBD1. J was trimmed by 4 bases and V by 2 bases; bases with no gene match: 13. The CDR3 runs 18 residues. CDR1 is SGHTA, CDR2 FQGNSA, per germline. CDR3 sequence reads: CASSLPEGDRGLLETQYF. The DNA of the CDR3 is TGTGCCAGCAGCTTACCTGAGGGCGACAGGGGGCTTCTAGAGACCCAGTACTTC.

This clone was counted a single time. The V gene is TRBV13, the J gene TRBJ2-7; D is possibly TRBD1 (6 bases). The V end lost 4 bases, the J end lost 2 bases, and 12 bases lay between the germline ends. CDR1 and CDR2 from the germline V gene are PRHDT and FYEKMQ (reference sequence). The CDR3 loop spans 14 amino acids. The CDR3 protein is CASSSTGSPYEQYF. The CDR3 nucleotides are TGTGCCAGCAGCTCCACAGGGTCCCCCTACGAGCAGTACTTC.

The chain employs TRBV9 and TRBJ2-3; unclear D gene. CDR3 size: 15 residues. In germline, CDR1 is SGDLS, CDR2 YYNGEE. Trimming cost V 2 bases and J 2 bases, with 12 bases left between them. The CDR3 here is CASSVLAGSTDTQYF. The CDR3 DNA follows: TGTGCCAGCAGCGTCCTGGCAGGTTCCACAGATACGCAGTATTTT. Full variable domain (missing parts from reference TRBV9 and TRBJ2-3): DSGVTQTPKHLITATGQRVTLRCSPRSGDLSVYWYQQSLDQGLQFLIQYYNGEERAKGNILERFSAQQFPDLHSELNLSSLELGDSALYFCASSVLAGSTDTQYFGPGTRLTVL.

A few counts support this clone. V is TRBV28 and J is TRBJ2-7; D gene unclear. V shed 5 bases and J shed 3 bases, with 8 bases lying between them. This CDR3 is built from 12 residues. Germline CDR1 is MDHEN and CDR2 is SYDVKM. The CDR3 here is CASSQVIYEQYF. The CDR3 coding sequence is TGTGCCAGCAGTCAGGTCATCTACGAGCAGTACTTC.

This chain connects TRBV6-1 to TRBJ2-7, with TRBD1 as a possible D gene (6 bases). Looked up from germline, CDR1 is MNHNS and CDR2 is SASEGT. Trimming pared 8 bases from V and 0 bases from J, leaving 11 bases between. CDR3 length equals 13 residues. The CDR3 DNA sequence: TGTGCCAGCGACTACAGGGTCTCCTACGAGCAGTACTTC. Its protein is CASDYRVSYEQYF.

The chain recombines TRBV7-3 with TRBJ2-1, with 9 bases identical to TRBD2. This CDR3 is 14 amino acids long. CDR1 is SGHTA and CDR2 is FQGTGA in the germline V gene. Losses at the gene ends were 5 bases for V and 7 bases for J; bases not matched to a gene: 6. The CDR3 sequence: CASSESGRRNEQFF. The CDR3 region has the DNA TGTGCCAGCAGCGAGAGCGGGAGGCGGAATGAGCAGTTCTTC. Combining the CDR3 with reference TRBV7-3 and TRBJ2-1 gives the whole variable domain GAGVSQTPSNKVTEKGKYVELRCDPISGHTALYWYRQSLGQGPEFLIYFQGTGAADDSGLPNDRFFAVRPEGSVSTLKIQRTERGDSAVYLCASSESGRRNEQFFGPGTRLTVL.

The chain recombines TRBV11-2 with TRBJ1-2, with no clear D. V was clipped by 2 bases and J by 7 bases, with 17 bases between them. In germline, CDR1 is SGHAT, CDR2 FQNNGV. This CDR3 is 15 amino acids long. CDR3 bases: TGTGCCAGCAGCTTAACCGTTCAGGCAGCCCCTGGCTACACCTTC. Encoded protein: CASSLTVQAAPGYTF.

The chain couples TRBV7-8 to TRBJ2-3, with 10 bases lining up with TRBD2. CDR3 length: 16 residues. Per germline, CDR1 SGHVS and CDR2 FQNEAQ. V shed 3 bases, J shed 4 bases, and the junction held 7 bases outside the gene matches. CDR3: CASSFASGSSADTQYF. CDR3 sequence (DNA): TGTGCCAGCAGCTTCGCTAGCGGGAGCTCCGCAGATACGCAGTATTTT.

V gene TRBV29-1 combines with J gene TRBJ1-1; the D gene is possibly TRBD1 (6 bases). This CDR3 is built from 13 residues. V lost 2 bases and J lost 6, with 13 bases in between. CDR1 and CDR2 from the germline V gene are SQVTM and ANQGSEA. DNA for the CDR3: TGCAGCGTTGAACCTTGGGGGGGCCCTGAAGCTTTCTTT. This sequence encodes CSVEPWGGPEAFF.

The chain couples TRBV5-1 to TRBJ1-5, with D possibly being TRBD1 (6 bases). Germline V lookup: CDR1 SGHRS, CDR2 YFSETQ. Deletions cut 4 bases from V and 5 bases from J, with 13 bases between. The CDR3 sequence is 14 residues long. CDR3 residues: CASSPTGLDQPQHF. CDR3 in DNA: TGCGCCAGCAGCCCTACAGGGCTAGATCAGCCCCAGCATTTT.

CDR3 in amino acids: CASSSTGIPDTQYF. The DNA of the CDR3 is TGTGCCAGCAGTTCCACAGGGATTCCAGATACGCAGTATTTT. The J gene is TRBJ2-3, the V gene TRBV27; D might be TRBD1 (6 bases). This CDR3 contains 14 residues. Germline-derived CDR1 and CDR2 are MNHEY and SMNVEV (reference sequence). Trimming shortened V by 4 bases and J by 4 bases, and 12 bases separated the two germline ends.

This clone was detected only a few times. This chain links TRBV6-1 with TRBJ2-7; 7 positions match TRBD1. The germline CDR1 and CDR2 sequences are MNHNS and SASEGT. J lost 6 bases, V lost 5 bases, and 1 base had no gene match. The CDR3 runs to 11 residues. This chain's CDR3 is CASSRTGEQYF. For the CDR3, the DNA is TGTGCCAGCAGTCGGACAGGCGAGCAGTACTTC.

The chain employs TRBV15 and TRBJ2-7; D not certain. The V end lost 0 bases, the J end lost 0 bases, and 9 bases lay between the germline ends. The CDR3 sequence is 15 residues long. The germline V gene encodes CDR1 LNHNV and CDR2 YYDKDF (reference sequence). The CDR3 here is CATSREVGPSYEQYF. As DNA, the CDR3 is TGTGCCACCAGCAGAGAGGTGGGCCCCTCCTACGAGCAGTACTTC.

In DNA form, the CDR3 reads TGTGCCAGCAGCTTACGGACTAGCGGGAGGGCCCATGAGCAGTTCTTC. It specifies CASSLRTSGRAHEQFF. V and J are TRBV5-6 and TRBJ2-1, with 15 bases that match TRBD2. The CDR3 consists of 16 residues. With 2 bases clipped from V and 8 bases from J, the junction kept 5 bases outside the gene matches. In germline, CDR1 is SGHDT, CDR2 YYEEEE.

This chain joins TRBV6-1 and TRBJ2-7; a weak D match, TRBD1 (5 bases). Trimming left V 7 bases short and J 4 bases short, with 20 bases between. Germline CDR1 and CDR2: MNHNS and SASEGT. This CDR3 is built from 15 residues. CDR3 in DNA: TGTGCCAGCACCGCCGCAGGGTTCGGCATTTACGAGCAGTACTTC. Protein: CASTAAGFGIYEQYF.

The chain uses TRBV6-5 and TRBJ2-7, with a tentative D call TRBD1 (6 bases). Germline CDR1 reads MNHEY; CDR2 reads SVGAGI. V was trimmed by 6 bases and J by 3 bases, leaving 9 bases between them. This CDR3 spans 12 amino acids. This CDR3 reads CASSDRLYEQYF. CDR3 in DNA: TGTGCCAGCAGCGACAGGCTCTACGAGCAGTACTTC.